Given below is one TCR beta chain in context. The antigen remains undetermined. Healthy donors of bone marrow made up the group. The primer mix had 60 Vbeta and 13 Jbeta primers. Measured with immunoSEQ multiplex PCR; TCRdb has only the in-frame clones, and not every one. The sample consists of 70,000 to 95,000 clones, about three fifths of them appearing once. The sample comes from a study of cytomegalovirus exposure and HLA in healthy donors. Study overall: Earlier, 110 million or so unique TCR beta sequences were recovered from around 180 million T cells by an analysis. Study outcomes and limitations: A later analysis reportedly identified an Asian-associated ancestry cluster as carrying fewer N-insertions than the approximately 710-donor mean.

The CDR3 sequence is 15 residues long. CDR1 and CDR2 (germline): SGHKS, YYEKEE (reference sequence). Sequencing used PBMCs. This sequence joins TRBV5-5 and TRBJ2-5, with 8 nucleotides matching TRBD2. TRBJ2-7 explains the end of the DNA better; the J call may be wrong. The receptor comes from a woman aged 30 to 39 in good health and CMV-seropositive. The CDR3 coding sequence is TGTGCCAGCAGCTTGTTCACTAGCGGTCGGAACGAGCAGTACTTC. This gives the protein CASSLFTSGRNEQYF.